This entry concerns a single TCR beta chain. This clonotype was counted only a few times. The specificity of this receptor is unknown. No base qualities exist here, and no much larger clone lies one base off it. The data were taken from a study of blood T cells in healthy people across ages (dated by TCRdb to between 2014 and 2016). Regarding the research as a whole: Template switching captured roughly one uniquely barcoded TCR beta cDNA molecule per two T cells in model experiments. The study measured age-related changes in TCR beta repertoire diversity using deep sequencing normalized with unique cDNA molecular identifiers. Using the same blood draw, the study looked at two additional independent replicas of 1 million unique cDNA reads for two donors, one aged 18 to 30 and the other aged 80 or older. To avoid experimental bias, donors of different ages were randomly spread across the sequencing lanes. The donors were divided into four age groups: young (average around 16 years), middle-aged (around 37), aged (roughly 60) and long-lived (82).

Systemically healthy Caucasian individuals from Russia, roughly 40 in total and aged roughly 6 to 100 years, were included as donors. About 9.1 milliliters of peripheral blood were collected from each donor into EDTA-treated Vacutainer tubes. PBMCs were isolated by Ficoll-Paque density-gradient centrifugation, with at least 6.5 million obtained per sample. Total RNA, at least 6 micrograms per sample, was extracted from PBMCs with Trizol reagent. The percentages of naive CD45RAhigh/CD27high T cells were determined by flow cytometry on a PBMC aliquot from every donor. The CDR3 holds 14 amino acids from the cysteine to the phenylalanine. Only CDR3 DNA remains: 42 bases, in frame from the first base. Broad study findings and their caveats: Compared with the aged group, more naive CD4+ T cells, fewer expanded clones and increased TCR diversity were shown by the long-lived group, suggesting age selection. Because profiling used bulk unsorted PBMCs, naive and antigen-experienced compartments could not be compared conclusively. Total diversity estimates from one million sequenced T cells were considered lower bounds and underestimates. As age increased, observed TCR beta diversity per million T cells dropped in a roughly linear way, and a significant reduction was already evident by age 40. Observed TCR beta diversity correlated strongly with the percentage of naive T cells measured by flow cytometry. Donor CMV infection status was unknown, potentially confounding age-related changes in expanded clonotypes.

Preparation of the library involved 5' RACE. TCRdb lists the instrument as Illumina HiSeq 2500. A second PCR of about 6 to 12 cycles was performed with a sample-barcoded 5' primer and a J-beta primer mix. A unique molecular identifier was introduced onto each TCR beta cDNA molecule by a template-switch 5' adaptor carrying 12 random nucleotides. Each sample yielded at least 3 million CDR3-containing paired-end reads. All of the RNA was converted into first-strand cDNA using the Mint cDNA synthesis kit, with a TRBC-specific oligonucleotide serving as the primer. All cDNA was treated with uracil-DNA glycosylase and then went through a first 18-cycle PCR with the universal primers M1SS and BC2_uni_R. In the original analysis: For normalization, 1 million high-quality reads were randomly selected from each sample, with every read carrying a distinct molecular identifier. Reads sharing molecular identifiers were discarded rather than binned into consensus sequences. MiTCR, set to a Q25 quality threshold and the strictest error-elimination algorithm, was used for CDR3 identification, clonotype clustering and error correction. A nonparametric unseen species model using Euler transformation provided a lower-bound estimate of total TCR beta diversity. Clones were called with MiXCR by TCRdb after fastp trimmed the public reads at Q25, and only in-frame beta chains were retained. Rows merge per CDR3 protein into single entries with the most common DNA and genes. The V and J calls were determined by TCRdb, not by the authors. The sample table shows 2 million or so distinct CDR3 sequences, and just under 50% are seen once. Around 2.1% of the sample is held by the ten biggest clonotypes.

This chain is built from TRBV12-3 or TRBV12-4 and TRBJ2-7, with 8 bases aligning to TRBD2. Gene TRBJ2-5 matches the end of the DNA better, so the J call may be wrong. The receptor's source is a woman aged 40 to 50 in good health. The sample consisted of blood. The encoded CDR3 is CASSSGLGGRTQYF. In nucleotide form, the sequence is TGTGCCAGCAGCTCGGGACTAGGGGGAAGGACCCAGTACTTC.